This T cell receptor beta chain was retrieved from a study of preoperative IRX-2 immunotherapy in early breast cancer. Profiling relied on immunoSEQ multiplex PCR, and the TCRdb table lists in-frame clones only, not all of them. The sample lists about 98,000 clones, approximately 90% occurring once. Specified treatment: preoperative locoregional IRX-2 cytokine immunotherapy. Preoperative locoregional IRX-2 cytokine immunotherapy was tested in the phase Ib source study. This material consisted of tumor tissue, taken after IRX-2 immunotherapy. The TCR originated in a human donor with breast cancer.

The CDR3 region has the DNA TGTGCCAGTAGTTTCCAGGGGGTATTGCGTGGCTACACCTTC. Translation: CASSFQGVLRGYTF. This chain joins TRBV19 and TRBJ1-2; 7 bases agree with TRBD1. The CDR3 sequence is 14 residues long. Per the germline V gene, CDR1 is LNHDA and CDR2 is SQIVND (reference sequence). Losses at the gene ends were 5 bases for V and 7 bases for J; bases not matched to a gene: 10.